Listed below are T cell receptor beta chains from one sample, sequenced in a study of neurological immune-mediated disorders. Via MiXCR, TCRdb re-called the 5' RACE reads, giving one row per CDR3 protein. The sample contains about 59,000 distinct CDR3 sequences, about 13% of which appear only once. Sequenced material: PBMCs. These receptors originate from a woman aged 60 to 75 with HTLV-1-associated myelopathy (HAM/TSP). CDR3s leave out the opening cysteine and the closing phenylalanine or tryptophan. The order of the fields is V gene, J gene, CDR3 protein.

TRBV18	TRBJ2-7	ASSLPQHEQY
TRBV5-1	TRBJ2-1	ASSSNLMLSASYNEQF
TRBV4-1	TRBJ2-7	ASSPGRMGAYEQY
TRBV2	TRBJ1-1	ASTRDRATSEAF
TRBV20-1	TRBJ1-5	SARGEIQPQH
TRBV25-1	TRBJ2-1	ASSEYLAGGGEQF
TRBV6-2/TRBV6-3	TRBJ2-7	ASSYGPGISYEQY
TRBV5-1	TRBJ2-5	ASSMGQGEETKY
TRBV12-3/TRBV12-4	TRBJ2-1	ASSLSGPTHNEQF
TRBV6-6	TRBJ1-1	ASSYPVGQMNTEAF
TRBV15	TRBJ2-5	ATSRRGQSLDQPAQY
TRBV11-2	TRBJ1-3	ASSLDRGGNTIY
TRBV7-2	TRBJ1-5	ASSQGLNQPQH
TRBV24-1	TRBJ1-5	ATQGERGNQPQH
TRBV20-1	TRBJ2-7	SARGQESLGQY
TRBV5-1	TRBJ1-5	ASSSGQGGGNQPQH
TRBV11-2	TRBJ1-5	ASSLGKGNQPQH
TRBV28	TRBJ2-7	ASSLPGQGNDEQY
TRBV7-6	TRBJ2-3	ASSLGWTSGSDTQY
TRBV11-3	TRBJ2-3	ASSSQSSTTDTQY
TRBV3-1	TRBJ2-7	ASGSVGEFGEQY
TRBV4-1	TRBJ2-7	ASSQEWGLGSYEQY
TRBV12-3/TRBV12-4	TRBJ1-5	ASSKDGNSNQPQH
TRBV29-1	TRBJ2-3	SVPSTGFTDTQY
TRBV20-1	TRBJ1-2	SARAGTASYGYT
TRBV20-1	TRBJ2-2	SARGLNTGELF
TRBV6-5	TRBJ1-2	ASSYSGTVLHYGYT
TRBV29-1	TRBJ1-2	SGWDPKRGYT
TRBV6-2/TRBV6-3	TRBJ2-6	ASRPDRRYSGANVLT
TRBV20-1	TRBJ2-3	SANIAGTDTQY
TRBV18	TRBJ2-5	ANSASDETQY
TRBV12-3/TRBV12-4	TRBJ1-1	ASSPNTEAF
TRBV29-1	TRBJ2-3	SVALAGGPSGEDTQY
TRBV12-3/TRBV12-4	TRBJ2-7	ASSLAGEGIYEQY
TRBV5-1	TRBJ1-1	ASRQGSMNTEAF
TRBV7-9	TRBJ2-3	ASSTDYFTDTQY
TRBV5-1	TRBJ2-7	ASSPSGNYEHY
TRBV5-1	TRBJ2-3	ASSLDWTSTDTQY
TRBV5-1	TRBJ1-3	ASSLSGARGNTIY
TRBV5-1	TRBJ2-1	ASSLGQYNEQF
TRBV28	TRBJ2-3	ASSQTSGRLTDTQY
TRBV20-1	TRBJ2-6	SALYGRTGANVLT
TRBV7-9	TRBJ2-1	ASSLTIAGGNEQF
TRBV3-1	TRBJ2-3	ASSQSGTFTDTQY
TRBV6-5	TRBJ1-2	ASNNNGGQGNGYT
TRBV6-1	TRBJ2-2	ASSRSSAAGELF
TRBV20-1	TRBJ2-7	SAGGQGPHEQY
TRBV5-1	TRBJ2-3	ASSFSGFPDTQY
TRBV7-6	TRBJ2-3	ASSLSPVVSGDTQY
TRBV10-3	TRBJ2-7	AISESGRNYEQY
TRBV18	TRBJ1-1	ASSPVIGNQNTEAF
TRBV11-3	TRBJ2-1	ASSLADEQF
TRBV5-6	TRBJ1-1	ASSWTVNTEAF
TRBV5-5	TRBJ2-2	ASVLGSTGELF
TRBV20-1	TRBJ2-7	SAVYGGGSSYEQY
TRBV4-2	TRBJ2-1	ASSQEGIDDEQF
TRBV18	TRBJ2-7	ASSPGGGSYEQY